The sequence of this T cell receptor (beta chain) was determined in a study of blood T cell repertoires in COVID-19. Generated by immunoSEQ multiplex PCR, the TCRdb table keeps only in-frame clones and is missing some. The profile shows some 220,000 clones, 65% to 90% of them singletons. The CDR3 loop spans 16 amino acids. CDR1 is KGHSH, CDR2 LQKENI, per germline. V gave up 2 bases and J gave up 5 bases, with 18 bases separating them. The chain combines TRBV18 with TRBJ1-1, with a possible D match to TRBD1 (6 bases). The sample was peripheral blood. The clonotype comes from a man in his forties or fifties with active or convalescent COVID-19. CDR3 bases: TGTGCCAGCTCACCAACAACGGGGGGCTCGGGTACTGAAGCTTTCTTT. It encodes CASSPTTGGSGTEAFF. Complete variable domain (other parts from reference TRBV18 and TRBJ1-1): NAGVMQNPRHLVRRRGQEARLRCSPMKGHSHVYWYRQLPEEGLKFMVYLQKENIIDESGMPKERFSAEFPKEGPSILRIQQVVRGDSAAYFCASSPTTGGSGTEAFFGQGTRLTVV.